This T cell receptor (beta chain) was documented in a study of CD4 T cells in relation to SARS-CoV-2 and coronaviruses. Study-level information: Shared crossreactive spike epitopes were mapped to their HLA restriction. Study findings and constraints: Crossreactive clones expanded significantly less to SARS-CoV-2 than monoreactive clones.

V lost 2 bases and J lost 5; bases outside the gene matches: 7. From germline, CDR1 is MGHRA and CDR2 YSYEKL. The CDR3 runs to 15 residues. As for this clone: Its antigen is currently unknown.

Uncultured naive and memory CD4+ T cells supplied DNA for deep TCR-beta sequencing. Method: immunoSEQ multiplex PCR; TCRdb's copy keeps in-frame clones and lacks some. This sample has under 50,000 clones, with 88% found just once. The sequence derives from an adult with COVID-19. Sequenced: memory CD4+ T cells from PBMCs. This rearrangement joins TRBV4-1 to TRBJ2-7; TRBD2 matches 9 bases. In DNA form, the CDR3 reads TGCGCCAGCAGCCAAATTACTAGCGGGTCTAACGAGCAGTACTTC. Protein product: CASSQITSGSNEQYF.